The 10 T cell receptor beta chains in this list originate from one sample, sequenced in a study of blood T cell repertoires in COVID-19. The method was immunoSEQ multiplex PCR; TCRdb's version includes in-frame clones alone and lacks a portion of them. The sample consists of 130,000 or so clones, approximately 84% of them appearing once. Material: peripheral blood. The source is a woman of 80 years or more with acute or convalescent COVID-19.

The chain employs TRBV9 and TRBJ2-7, with a possible D match to TRBD2 (6 bases). The CDR3 is made up of 14 amino acids. Deletions cut 3 bases from V and 2 bases from J, with 12 bases between. CDR1 and CDR2 (germline): SGDLS, YYNGEE. CDR3 coding DNA: TGTGCCAGCAGCGAGACCGGGAGACCCTACGAGCAGTACTTC. Its translation: CASSETGRPYEQYF.

The chain joins TRBV7-2 to TRBJ1-3; D is perhaps TRBD1 (6 bases). CDR3 length: 15 amino acids. The germline V and J ends were trimmed by 3 bases and 1 base, with 10 bases remaining between them. Germline V gene data show CDR1 as SGHTA and CDR2 as FQGNSA. CDR3 region: CASSLGAGSGNTIYF. DNA of the CDR3: TGTGCCAGCAGCTTGGGGGCTGGATCTGGAAACACCATATATTTT.

The genes are TRBV19 and TRBJ2-7, with a possible D match to TRBD2 (7 bases). V shed 6 bases and J shed 7 bases, with 22 bases lying between them. Germline assignment: CDR1 LNHDA and CDR2 SQIVND (reference sequence). This CDR3 is built from 15 residues. CDR3 in DNA: TGTGCCAGTAGCACAATAGAGGGAGGGGGAGAAGAGCAGTACTTC. Its protein is CASSTIEGGGEEQYF. The full variable domain, its missing parts supplied by reference TRBV19 and TRBJ2-7, is DGGITQSPKYLFRKEGQNVTLSCEQNLNHDAMYWYRQDPGQGLRLIYYSQIVNDFQKGDIAEGYSVSREKKESFPLTVTSAQKNPTAFYLCASSTIEGGGEEQYFGPGTRLTVT.

The chain couples TRBV9 to TRBJ2-3, with D maybe TRBD2 (7 bases). V lost 6 bases and J lost 0, with 17 bases in between. Germline V lookup: CDR1 SGDLS, CDR2 YYNGEE. This CDR3 contains 16 residues. CDR3: CASNPRGGGSTDTQYF. CDR3 sequence (DNA): TGTGCCAGCAACCCCCGTGGCGGGGGCAGCACAGATACGCAGTATTTT.

J is TRBJ2-7 and V is TRBV11-2; a possible D gene is TRBD2 (6 bases). CDR3 length: 14 amino acids. The germline V gene encodes CDR1 SGHAT and CDR2 FQNNGV. V shed 5 bases and J shed 0 bases, with 11 bases lying between them. The CDR3 spells CASSVGTFSYEQYF. The CDR3 DNA sequence: TGTGCCAGCAGCGTCGGGACTTTCTCCTACGAGCAGTACTTC.

V and J are TRBV14 and TRBJ2-1, with a weak D call TRBD2 (7 bases). The CDR3 loop spans 14 amino acids. Germline CDR1 is SGHDN and CDR2 is FVKESK. V was shortened by 7 bases and J by 8 bases, with 18 bases between the two germline ends. DNA of the CDR3: TGTGCCAGCAAACAGGGACTACATTACGATGAGCAGTTCTTC. Translating it yields CASKQGLHYDEQFF.

The chain uses TRBV6-5 and TRBJ1-1, with a possible D match to TRBD1 (6 bases). This CDR3 has 16 residues. The germline V gene has CDR1 MNHEY and CDR2 SVGAGI. V lost 0 bases and J 5 bases, leaving 16 bases between the germline ends. The CDR3 coding sequence is TGTGCCAGCAGTTACTCGCGGGCAGGGGTGAGAACTGAAGCTTTCTTT. This sequence encodes CASSYSRAGVRTEAFF.

In DNA, the CDR3 is TGTGCCAGCAGCCTCTCCGGGGGACAGGGTTGGCAAAACCGCGGCTACACCTTC. It codes for CASSLSGGQGWQNRGYTF. The chain joins TRBV3-1 (or the pseudogene TRBV3-2) to TRBJ1-2; 9 bases are shared with TRBD1. J was trimmed by 8 bases and V by 4 bases; bases with no gene match: 20. The CDR3 totals 18 residues. CDR1 and CDR2 from the germline V gene are LGHDT and YNNKEL (reference sequence).

The chain has TRBV7-9 and TRBJ2-7, with 11 nucleotides matching TRBD2. Germline V gene sequence: CDR1 SEHNR, CDR2 FQNEAQ (reference sequence). This CDR3 comprises 16 residues. With 5 bases clipped from V and 6 bases from J, the junction kept 12 bases outside the gene matches. The CDR3 sequence: CASSDGASGRRGEQYF. The CDR3 bases are TGTGCCAGCAGCGACGGAGCTAGCGGGAGGCGGGGCGAGCAGTACTTC.

The chain couples TRBV6-5 to TRBJ1-1, with 9 bases fitting TRBD1. Germline assignment: CDR1 MNHEY and CDR2 SVGAGI. The V and J ends lost 6 bases and 4 bases, in that order; junction bases with no gene match: 6. This CDR3 contains 14 residues. CDR3 DNA: TGTGCCAGCAGGAAGACAGGGGGAAGCACTGAAGCTTTCTTT. Translation: CASRKTGGSTEAFF.